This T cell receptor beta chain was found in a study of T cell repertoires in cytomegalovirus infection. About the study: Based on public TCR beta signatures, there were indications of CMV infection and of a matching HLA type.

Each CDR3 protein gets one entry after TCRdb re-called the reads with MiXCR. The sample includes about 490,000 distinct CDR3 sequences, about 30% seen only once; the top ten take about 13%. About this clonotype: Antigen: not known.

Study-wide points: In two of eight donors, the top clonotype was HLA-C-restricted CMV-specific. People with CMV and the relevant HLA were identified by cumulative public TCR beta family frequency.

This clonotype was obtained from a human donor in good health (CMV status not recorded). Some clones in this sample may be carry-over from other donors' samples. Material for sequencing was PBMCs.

The CDR3 loop is CASSPTSGLGEQFF. The CDR3 nucleotides are TGTGCCAGCAGCCCTACTAGCGGCCTAGGAGAGCAGTTCTTC. The J gene is TRBJ2-1, the V gene TRBV3-1; TRBD2 aligns across 8 bases. Looked up from germline, CDR1 is LGHDT and CDR2 is YNNKEL (reference sequence). Trimming removed 4 bases from V and 10 bases from J; junction bases left unmatched: 9. The CDR3 loop spans 14 amino acids.